This TCR beta chain stems from a study of STAT5B mutations in CD4+ large granular lymphocyte leukemia. CDR1 and CDR2 from the germline V gene are MDHEN and SYDVKM. The CDR3 spans 17 residues. Trimming removed 5 bases at V and 3 bases at J, with 17 bases between. Assay used: immunoSEQ multiplex PCR; TCRdb lists only in-frame clones, some missing. This table has fewer than 35,000 clones, less than 75% appearing once. The TCR was taken from a human donor in good health. The chain couples TRBV28 to TRBJ1-6; D ambiguous. The sequencing input was CD4+ T cells from blood buffy coats. The CDR3 DNA reads TGTGCCAGCAGTCCCCTAGGCAGAGACGACTATAATTCACCCCTCCACTTT. Amino acids: CASSPLGRDDYNSPLHF.